The rows below give T cell receptor beta chains drawn from one sample of a study of cytomegalovirus exposure and HLA in healthy donors. Clones were sequenced by immunoSEQ multiplex PCR, and TCRdb holds only the in-frame ones, with some missing. The sample lists 180,000 or so clones, 82% occurring once. The material sequenced was PBMCs. The receptors shown here come from a boy between 2 and 15 years old in good health and CMV-seronegative. CDR3s include the opening cysteine and the closing phenylalanine or tryptophan. The D gene is left open where the match is weak. The listing skips clone size in some rows; elsewhere it reads once, few, many or a size class.

length	size	D	V	J	DNA	CDR3
15	once	TRBD2	TRBV5-6	TRBJ2-7	TGTGCCAGCAGCCCCACTTGGACTAGTGGCGACGAGCAGTACTTC	CASSPTWTSGDEQYF
14	-	-	TRBV29-1	TRBJ2-7	TGCAGCGCCAGTCCTCAGACAGATTCCTACGAGCAGTACTTC	CSASPQTDSYEQYF
13	-	-	TRBV7-2	TRBJ2-2	TGTGCCAGCAGCCCGACTTGGACCGGGGAGCTGTTTTTT	CASSPTWTGELFF
15	few	TRBD2	TRBV5-4	TRBJ2-3	TGTGCCAGCAGTCACAAAGCGGGGGGTGGGGATACGCAGTATTTT	CASSHKAGGGDTQYF
12	once	-	TRBV5-8	TRBJ1-2	TGTGCCAGCAGCTCCGGTCGTGGTGGCTACACCTTC	CASSSGRGGYTF
16	-	TRBD1	TRBV19	TRBJ1-1	TGTGCCAGTAGTATAGGGACAGGGGGCGCCGACACTGAAGCTTTCTTT	CASSIGTGGADTEAFF
12	-	TRBD1	TRBV29-1	TRBJ1-1	TGCAGCGGAGGACAGGGGGCGCAAGAAGCTTTCTTT	CSGGQGAQEAFF
14	few	TRBD1	TRBV5-1	TRBJ1-4	TGCGCCAGCAGTCCGGGACAGGGTAATGAAAAACTGTTTTTT	CASSPGQGNEKLFF
17	-	-	TRBV10-3	TRBJ1-6	TGTGCCATCAGAGGACAGCTCAAGTTAATCTATAATTCACCCCTCCACTTT	CAIRGQLKLIYNSPLHF
18	-	-	TRBV25-1	TRBJ2-2	TGTGCCAGCGTTATATTCCTCTGGGGCCAGGGGAAATCCGGGGAGCTGTTTTTT	CASVIFLWGQGKSGELFF
15	-	-	TRBV10-3	TRBJ1-5	TGTGCCATCAGTGACCAGGGGCGGCTTAATCAGCCCCAGCATTTT	CAISDQGRLNQPQHF
11	-	-	TRBV20-1	TRBJ1-5	TGCAGTGCTAGAGATCGGGTGGACCAGCATTTT	CSARDRVDQHF
15	-	TRBD1	TRBV10-3	TRBJ1-2	TGTGCCATCAGCGCGGGACAGGGTAGCTTAAATGGCTACACCTTC	CAISAGQGSLNGYTF
16	-	TRBD2	TRBV6-5	TRBJ2-1	TGTGCCAGCAGTTCCCCTAGCGGGGGGGCCTACAATGAGCAGTTCTTC	CASSSPSGGAYNEQFF
15	once	TRBD1	TRBV7-9	TRBJ2-5	TGTGCCAGCAGCCATAGGACAGGGGGCAGGGAGACCCAGTACTTC	CASSHRTGGRETQYF
16	-	-	TRBV4-2	TRBJ2-3	TGTGCCAGCAGCCAAGAAGGAACAGGGAACACAGATACGCAGTATTTT	CASSQEGTGNTDTQYF
15	-	-	TRBV5-6	TRBJ2-3	TGTGCCAGCAGCACGACTAGTATGGGCACAGATACGCAGTATTTT	CASSTTSMGTDTQYF
19	-	TRBD2	TRBV7-7	TRBJ2-1	TGTGCTAGCAGCCCATCCGGGACTAGCGGGGGGGGGTCCTACAATGAGCAGTTCTTC	CASSPSGTSGGGSYNEQFF
17	-	TRBD2	TRBV19	TRBJ2-1	TGTGCCAGTAGTAAACTAGCGGGGACTTCAACCTACAATGAGCAGTTCTTC	CASSKLAGTSTYNEQFF
15	-	TRBD1	TRBV7-6	TRBJ2-3	TGTGCCAGCAGTCTCCGGGACAGTAGCACAGATACGCAGTATTTT	CASSLRDSSTDTQYF
14	-	-	TRBV5-1	TRBJ2-3	TGCGCCAGCAGCGGTCCGGGGTTTCGGGATACGCAGTATTTT	CASSGPGFRDTQYF
16	-	-	TRBV4-1	TRBJ2-5	TGCGCCAGCAGCCAAGAGGGGGGGGCTGGGAGGGAGACCCAGTACTTC	CASSQEGGAGRETQYF
15	-	TRBD1	TRBV7-2	TRBJ2-7	TGTGCCAGCAGCAACGCCGGGACAGTATCCTACGAGCAGTACTTC	CASSNAGTVSYEQYF